This is a list of T cell receptor beta chains from one sample in a study of PD-1 blockade in classical Hodgkin lymphoma. Profiling relied on immunoSEQ multiplex PCR, and the TCRdb table lists in-frame clones only, not all of them. Altogether approximately 26,000 clones are present, about 80% being singletons, with the ten largest covering roughly 17%. Material: peripheral blood mononuclear cells (PBMCs), obtained before the fourth cycle of nivolumab. These receptors all come from a human donor with classical Hodgkin lymphoma. Each CDR3 is given with its conserved first and last residue. D genes are given only for firm matches. Clone size is not always given. Where it is, it says once, few, many or a class for expanded clones.

clone_size	j_call	v_call	d_call	cdr3_aa	cdr3_nt
once	TRBJ2-5	TRBV27	.	CASSLRASFLQAGTQYF	TGTGCCAGCAGTCTCCGGGCCTCGTTCCTCCAGGCCGGGACCCAGTACTTC
.	TRBJ2-2	TRBV18	.	CASSPRTDYGELFF	TGTGCCAGCTCACCACGGACGGATTACGGGGAGCTGTTTTTT
.	TRBJ1-3	TRBV6-5	.	CASSRTGSGNTIYF	TGTGCCAGCAGTCGGACGGGCTCTGGAAACACCATATATTTT
.	TRBJ1-6	TRBV28	TRBD1	CASSPRTGGNSPLHF	TGTGCCAGCAGTCCGCGGACAGGGGGTAATTCACCCCTCCACTTT
.	TRBJ2-7	TRBV19	TRBD2	CASSISGGISYEQYF	TGTGCCAGTAGTATAAGCGGGGGTATTTCCTACGAGCAGTACTTC
.	TRBJ1-5	TRBV28	TRBD1	CASSFSGGDNQPQHF	TGTGCCAGCAGTTTCTCAGGGGGGGATAATCAGCCCCAGCATTTT
.	TRBJ1-5	TRBV6-5	.	CASREGMDNQPQHF	TGTGCCAGCAGAGAGGGTATGGACAATCAGCCCCAGCATTTT
once	TRBJ2-1	TRBV19	TRBD2	CASSKNSGRAYNEQFF	TGTGCCAGTAGTAAAAATAGCGGGAGGGCCTACAATGAGCAGTTCTTC
.	TRBJ2-1	TRBV5-1	TRBD2	CASRGSGGPYNEQFF	TGCGCCAGCAGGGGGAGCGGGGGCCCTTACAATGAGCAGTTCTTC
.	TRBJ2-7	TRBV19	TRBD2	CASSMLAGLDEQYF	TGTGCCAGTAGTATGTTAGCGGGATTGGACGAGCAGTACTTC
.	TRBJ2-7	TRBV19	TRBD1	CATSQGTGGYEQYF	TGTGCCACCTCGCAGGGGACAGGGGGCTACGAGCAGTACTTC
.	TRBJ2-7	TRBV6-4	TRBD2	CASSVRGAGESSYEQYF	TGTGCCAGCAGTGTAAGAGGGGCGGGGGAGAGCTCCTACGAGCAGTACTTC
.	TRBJ2-7	TRBV27	.	CASSFRSANYEQYF	TGTGCCAGCAGTTTTCGGTCCGCAAACTACGAGCAGTACTTC
.	TRBJ1-4	TRBV25-1	TRBD1	CASSEIEGQGNEKLFF	TGTGCCAGCAGTGAAATTGAGGGACAGGGAAATGAAAAACTGTTTTTT
few	TRBJ2-1	TRBV21-1	.	CASKGTSGRVYNEQFF	TGTGCCAGCAAAGGGACTAGCGGGAGGGTCTACAATGAGCAGTTCTTC
.	TRBJ2-5	TRBV5-1	TRBD2	CASSLEGTSGREWYF	TGCGCCAGCAGCTTGGAGGGGACTAGCGGGAGGGAATGGTACTTC
.	TRBJ2-2	TRBV6-6	.	CASSYSSSDYTGELFF	TGTGCCAGCAGTTACTCGAGCAGCGACTACACCGGGGAGCTGTTTTTT
few	TRBJ1-1	TRBV19	.	CASSIQGGTEAFF	TGTGCCAGTAGTATACAGGGTGGCACTGAAGCTTTCTTT
.	TRBJ1-2	TRBV7-9	.	CASSFSLINGYTF	TGTGCCAGCAGCTTCTCCCTAATTAATGGCTACACCTTC
.	TRBJ1-1	TRBV11-1	.	CASSWDGNTEAFF	TGTGCCAGCAGTTGGGACGGGAACACTGAAGCTTTCTTT
.	TRBJ2-5	TRBV5-1	.	CASSLASDKYQETQYF	TGCGCCAGCAGCTTAGCATCAGACAAGTACCAAGAGACCCAGTACTTC
.	TRBJ1-2	TRBV25-1	.	CASRGPSYGYTF	TGTGCCAGCAGGGGGCCAAGCTATGGCTACACCTTC
.	TRBJ2-5	TRBV5-1	.	CASSLNSGPPQTQYF	TGCGCCAGCAGCTTGAATAGCGGCCCCCCCCAGACCCAGTACTTC
.	TRBJ1-1	TRBV30	.	CAWSSQTVLMNTEAFF	TGTGCCTGGAGTTCCCAGACAGTTCTCATGAACACTGAAGCTTTCTTT
few	TRBJ2-5	TRBV5-1	.	CASSSGVSETQYF	TGCGCCAGCAGCTCCGGGGTTAGTGAGACCCAGTACTTC
once	TRBJ2-7	TRBV19	.	CASTPSGRGNRYEQYF	TGTGCCAGCACCCCCAGCGGTAGGGGCAATCGTTACGAGCAGTACTTC
.	TRBJ2-2	TRBV19	.	CASSPRTPGGTGELFF	TGTGCCAGTAGTCCCCGGACGCCAGGGGGGACCGGGGAGCTGTTTTTT
few	TRBJ1-5	TRBV19	.	CASRSGYSNQPQHF	TGTGCCAGTAGATCAGGGTATAGCAATCAGCCCCAGCATTTT
.	TRBJ1-5	TRBV19	.	CASSGLGGPGGPQHF	TGTGCCAGTAGTGGTCTTGGGGGCCCTGGAGGGCCCCAGCATTTT
.	TRBJ1-6	TRBV5-6	.	CASGIEGRVNSPLHF	TGTGCCAGCGGGATAGAGGGAAGAGTTAATTCACCCCTCCACTTT
few	TRBJ1-4	TRBV5-6	TRBD1	CASSLTGETNEKLFF	TGTGCCAGCAGCCTGACAGGGGAGACTAATGAAAAACTGTTTTTT
.	TRBJ2-1	TRBV5-5	TRBD2	CASSSGAGVYNEQFF	TGTGCCAGCAGCTCCGGAGCGGGAGTCTACAATGAGCAGTTCTTC
.	TRBJ2-2	TRBV6-5	TRBD2	CASTGRANTGELFF	TGTGCCAGCACCGGGAGGGCCAACACCGGGGAGCTGTTTTTT
.	TRBJ2-7	TRBV18	.	CASSPLFGRPMYEQYF	TGTGCCAGCTCACCCCTTTTCGGACGCCCGATGTACGAGCAGTACTTC
.	TRBJ2-7	TRBV9	.	CASSVNTNSYEQYF	TGTGCCAGCAGCGTAAACACCAACTCCTACGAGCAGTACTTC
.	TRBJ1-2	TRBV2	TRBD1	CASSDATVDRFGGYTF	TGTGCCAGCAGTGACGCGACGGTGGACAGGTTCGGTGGCTACACCTTC
few	TRBJ2-6	TRBV19	.	CASSIRAGPSSGANVLTF	TGTGCCAGTAGTATAAGGGCGGGGCCGAGCTCTGGGGCCAACGTCCTGACTTTC
.	TRBJ1-6	TRBV5-1	TRBD1	CASSPDRVGSPLHF	TGCGCCAGCAGCCCGGACAGGGTGGGTTCACCCCTCCACTTT
.	TRBJ2-7	TRBV20-1	.	CSASRNEQYF	TGCAGTGCTAGCCGCAACGAGCAGTACTTC
.	TRBJ2-3	TRBV9	TRBD2	CASIPRLAGPTDTQYF	TGTGCCAGCATCCCTCGACTAGCGGGCCCAACAGATACGCAGTATTTT
.	TRBJ2-3	TRBV5-1	TRBD2	CASSGLAGGGVGDTQYF	TGCGCCAGCAGCGGACTAGCGGGAGGTGGGGTTGGAGATACGCAGTATTTT
.	TRBJ2-6	TRBV19	.	CASSRQPANVLTF	TGTGCCAGTAGCCGACAACCGGCCAACGTCCTGACTTTC
.	TRBJ2-1	TRBV6-5	.	CASSSTGTATYNEQFF	TGTGCCAGCAGTTCCACCGGGACCGCAACCTACAATGAGCAGTTCTTC
few	TRBJ1-1	TRBV27	.	CASSFLPDSNTEAFF	TGTGCCAGCAGTTTCCTCCCTGACTCAAACACTGAAGCTTTCTTT
.	TRBJ1-5	TRBV6-1	.	CASSEGGWGNQPQHF	TGTGCCAGCAGTGAGGGGGGATGGGGCAATCAGCCCCAGCATTTT
.	TRBJ2-1	TRBV6-4	TRBD2	CASSDAIRGGLAGVGEQFF	TGTGCCAGCAGTGACGCTATTCGGGGGGGACTAGCGGGAGTAGGTGAGCAGTTCTTC
.	TRBJ1-2	TRBV6-5	TRBD1	CASRGTGGGGYTF	TGTGCCAGCAGAGGGACAGGGGGTGGTGGCTACACCTTC
.	TRBJ1-5	TRBV7-2	TRBD1	CASSPEAGTEYQPQHF	TGTGCCAGCAGCCCAGAAGCCGGGACAGAGTATCAGCCCCAGCATTTT
once	TRBJ2-4	TRBV18	TRBD2	CASSPQGLAGGAKNIQYF	TGTGCCAGCTCACCACAGGGGCTAGCGGGAGGGGCCAAAAACATTCAGTACTTC